The TCR beta chain under discussion was sequenced for a study of beta chain features in type 1 diabetes. Study context: Comparable age, gender and cell yields were observed in patients relative to healthy donors. Study outcomes and limitations: The study found moderately but significantly shorter TCRB CDR3s in all four CD4+ subsets of Type 1 diabetes patients.

Blood was collected once per donor into heparin, averaging about 110 mL. CDR1 and CDR2 from the germline V gene are LGHNA and YNFKEQ. The CDR3 spans 12 residues. V lost 5 bases to trimming and J lost 3 bases, with 8 bases between them. cDNA synthesis used the whole RNA isolate, giving expressed TCRB sequences. The data were produced by immunoSEQ multiplex PCR, yet TCRdb's version contains in-frame clones alone and is incomplete. Found here are hundreds of thousands of clones, approximately 15% of them singletons; the top ten hold approximately 6.7%. This clone was observed a few times. Its specificity is not known.

Source material: central memory CD4+ T cells from blood. The clonotype originates from a young man in good health. The chain combines TRBV4-2 with TRBJ2-7; D may be TRBD1 or TRBD2 (5 bases each). Written as DNA, the CDR3 is TGTGCCAGCAGCAGGGACCGCTACGAGCAGTACTTC. As protein: CASSRDRYEQYF.